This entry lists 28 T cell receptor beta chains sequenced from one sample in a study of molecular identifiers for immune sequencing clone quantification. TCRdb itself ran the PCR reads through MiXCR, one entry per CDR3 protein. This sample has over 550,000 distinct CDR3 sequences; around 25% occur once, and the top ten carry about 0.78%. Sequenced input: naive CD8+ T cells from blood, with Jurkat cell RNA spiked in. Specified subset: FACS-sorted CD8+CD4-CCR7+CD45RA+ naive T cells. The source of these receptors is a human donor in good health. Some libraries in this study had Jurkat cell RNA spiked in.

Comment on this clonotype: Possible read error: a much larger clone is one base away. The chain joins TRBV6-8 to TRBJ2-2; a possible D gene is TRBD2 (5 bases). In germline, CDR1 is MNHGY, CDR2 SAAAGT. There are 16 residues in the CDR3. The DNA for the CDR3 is TGTGCCTGCAGTTATGGCCCGCGAGCGGTCACCGGGGAGCTGTTTTTT. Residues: CACSYGPRAVTGELFF.

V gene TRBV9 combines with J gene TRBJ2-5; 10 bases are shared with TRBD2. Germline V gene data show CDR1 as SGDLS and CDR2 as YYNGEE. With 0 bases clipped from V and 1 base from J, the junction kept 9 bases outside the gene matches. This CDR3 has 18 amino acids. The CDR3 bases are TGTGCCAGCAGCGTAGGAGGCTTACTAGCGGGATTCCAAGAGACCCAGTACTTC. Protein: CASSVGGLLAGFQETQYF.

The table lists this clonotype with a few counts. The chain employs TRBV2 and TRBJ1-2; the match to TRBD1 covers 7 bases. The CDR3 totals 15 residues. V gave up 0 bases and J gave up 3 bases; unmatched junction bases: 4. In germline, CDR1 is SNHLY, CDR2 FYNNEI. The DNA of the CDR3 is TGTGCCAGCAGTGAAGCGTTTACAGGGGACTATGGCTACACCTTC. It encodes CASSEAFTGDYGYTF.

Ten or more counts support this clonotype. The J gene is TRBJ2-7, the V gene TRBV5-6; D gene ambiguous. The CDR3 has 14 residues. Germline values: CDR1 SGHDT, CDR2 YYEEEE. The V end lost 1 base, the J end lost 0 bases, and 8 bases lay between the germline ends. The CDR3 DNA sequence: TGTGCCAGCAGCTTGTCAGGCTTCTCCTACGAGCAGTACTTC. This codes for CASSLSGFSYEQYF. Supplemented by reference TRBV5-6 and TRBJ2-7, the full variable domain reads DAGVTQSPTHLIKTRGQQVTLRCSPKSGHDTVSWYQQALGQGPQFIFQYYEEEERQRGNFPDRFSGHQFPNYSSELNVNALLLGDSALYLCASSLSGFSYEQYFGPGTRLTVT.

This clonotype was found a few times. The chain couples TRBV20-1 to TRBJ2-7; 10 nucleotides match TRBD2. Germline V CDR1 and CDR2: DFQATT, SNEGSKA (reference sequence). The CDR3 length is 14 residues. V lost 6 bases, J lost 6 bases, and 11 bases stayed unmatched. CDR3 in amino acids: CSALSSGSITEQYF. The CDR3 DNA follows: TGCAGTGCCCTTTCTAGCGGGAGTATTACCGAGCAGTACTTC.

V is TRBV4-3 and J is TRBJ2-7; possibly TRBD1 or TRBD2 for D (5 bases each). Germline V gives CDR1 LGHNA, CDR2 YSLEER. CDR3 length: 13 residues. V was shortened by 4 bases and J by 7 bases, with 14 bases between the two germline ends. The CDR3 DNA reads TGCGCCAGCAGCCTAGCGACAGCTGGGGAGCAGTACTTC. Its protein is CASSLATAGEQYF.

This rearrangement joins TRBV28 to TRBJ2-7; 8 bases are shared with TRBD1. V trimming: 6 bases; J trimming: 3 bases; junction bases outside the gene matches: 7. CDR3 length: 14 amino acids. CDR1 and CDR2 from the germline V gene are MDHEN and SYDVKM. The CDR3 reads CASRLTGVHYEQYF. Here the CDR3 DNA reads TGTGCCAGCAGGTTGACAGGGGTCCACTACGAGCAGTACTTC. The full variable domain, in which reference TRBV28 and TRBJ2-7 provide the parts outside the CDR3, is DVKVTQSSRYLVKRTGEKVFLECVQDMDHENMFWYRQDPGLGLRLIYFSYDVKMKEKGDIPEGYSVSREKKERFSLILESASTNQTSMYLCASRLTGVHYEQYFGPGTRLTVT.

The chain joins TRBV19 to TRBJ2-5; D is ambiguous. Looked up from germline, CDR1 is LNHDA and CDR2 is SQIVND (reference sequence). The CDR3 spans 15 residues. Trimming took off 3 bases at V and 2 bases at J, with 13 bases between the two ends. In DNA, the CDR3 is TGTGCCAGTAGTATCTGGCAGGCCGAGCAAGAGACCCAGTACTTC. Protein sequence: CASSIWQAEQETQYF.

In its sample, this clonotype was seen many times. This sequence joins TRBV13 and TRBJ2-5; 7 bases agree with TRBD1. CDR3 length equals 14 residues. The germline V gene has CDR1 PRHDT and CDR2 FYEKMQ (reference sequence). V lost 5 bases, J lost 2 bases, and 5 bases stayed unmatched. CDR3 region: CASSGNRGQETQYF. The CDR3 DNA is TGTGCCAGCAGCGGAAACAGGGGACAAGAGACCCAGTACTTC.

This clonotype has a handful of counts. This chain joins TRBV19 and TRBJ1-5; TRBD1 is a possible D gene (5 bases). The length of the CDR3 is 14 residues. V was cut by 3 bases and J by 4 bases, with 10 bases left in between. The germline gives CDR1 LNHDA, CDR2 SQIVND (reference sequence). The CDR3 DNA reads TGTGCCAGTAGTATGGGGCAGAAAAATCAGCCCCAGCATTTT. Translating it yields CASSMGQKNQPQHF.

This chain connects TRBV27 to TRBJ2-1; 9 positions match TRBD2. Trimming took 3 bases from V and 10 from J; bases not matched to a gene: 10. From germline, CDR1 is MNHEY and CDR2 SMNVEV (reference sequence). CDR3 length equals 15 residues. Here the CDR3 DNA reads TGTGCCAGCAGTTTTAGTAGCGGGGGAGGGTACGAGCAGTTCTTC. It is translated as CASSFSSGGGYEQFF.

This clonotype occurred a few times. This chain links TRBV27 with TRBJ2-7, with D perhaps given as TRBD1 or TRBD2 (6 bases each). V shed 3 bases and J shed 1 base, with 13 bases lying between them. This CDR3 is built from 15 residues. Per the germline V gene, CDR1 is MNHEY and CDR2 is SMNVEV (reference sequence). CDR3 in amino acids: CASSFSQGGSYEQYF. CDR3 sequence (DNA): TGTGCCAGCAGTTTTTCACAGGGAGGTTCCTACGAGCAGTACTTC.

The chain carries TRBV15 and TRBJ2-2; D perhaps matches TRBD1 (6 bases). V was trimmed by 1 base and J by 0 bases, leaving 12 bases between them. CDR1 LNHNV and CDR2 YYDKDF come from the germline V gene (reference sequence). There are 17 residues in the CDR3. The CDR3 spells CATSRAGVGANTGELFF. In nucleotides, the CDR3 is TGTGCCACCAGCAGAGCAGGGGTCGGGGCGAACACCGGGGAGCTGTTTTTT.

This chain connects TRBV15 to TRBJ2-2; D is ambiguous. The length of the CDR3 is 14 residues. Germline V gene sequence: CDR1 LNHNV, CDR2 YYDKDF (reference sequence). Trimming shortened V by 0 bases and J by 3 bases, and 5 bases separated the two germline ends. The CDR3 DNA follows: TGTGCCACCAGCAGAGAATGGGACACCGGGGAGCTGTTTTTT. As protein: CATSREWDTGELFF. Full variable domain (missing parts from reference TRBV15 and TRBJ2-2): DAMVIQNPRYQVTQFGKPVTLSCSQTLNHNVMYWYQQKSSQAPKLLFHYYDKDFNNEADTPDNFQSRRPNTSFCFLDIRSPGLGDTAMYLCATSREWDTGELFFGEGSRLTVL.

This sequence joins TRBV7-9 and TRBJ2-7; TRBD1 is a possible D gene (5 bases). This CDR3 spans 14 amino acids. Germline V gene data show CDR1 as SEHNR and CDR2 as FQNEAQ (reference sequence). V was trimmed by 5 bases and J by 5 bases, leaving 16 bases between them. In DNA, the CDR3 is TGTGCCAGCAGCCAAGTGATAGAAGGGGACGAGCAGTACTTC. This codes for CASSQVIEGDEQYF.

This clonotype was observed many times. The CDR3 sequence is CASRIGRAYEQYF. Here the CDR3 DNA reads TGTGCCAGCAGGATAGGACGGGCCTACGAGCAGTACTTC. V gene TRBV27 combines with J gene TRBJ2-7, with D unresolved. Looked up from germline, CDR1 is MNHEY and CDR2 is SMNVEV (reference sequence). This CDR3 is 13 amino acids long. V gave up 6 bases and J gave up 2 bases, with 11 bases separating them.

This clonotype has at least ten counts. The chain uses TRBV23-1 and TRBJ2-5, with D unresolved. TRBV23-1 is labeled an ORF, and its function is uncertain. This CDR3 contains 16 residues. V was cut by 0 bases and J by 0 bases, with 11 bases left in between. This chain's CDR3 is CASSQSRTEYQETQYF. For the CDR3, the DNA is TGCGCCAGCAGTCAATCCAGGACGGAGTACCAAGAGACCCAGTACTTC.

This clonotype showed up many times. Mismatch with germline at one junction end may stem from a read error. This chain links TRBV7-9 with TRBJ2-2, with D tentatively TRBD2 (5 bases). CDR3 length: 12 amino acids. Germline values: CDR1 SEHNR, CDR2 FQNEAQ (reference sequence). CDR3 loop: CASTLLAGELFF. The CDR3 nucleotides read TGTGCCAGCACCTTACTAGCCGGGGAGCTGTTTTTT. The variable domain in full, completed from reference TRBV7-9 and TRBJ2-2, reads DTGVSQNPRHKITKRGQNVTFRCDPISEHNRLYWYRQTLGQGPEFLTYFQNEAQLEKSRLLSDRFSAERPKGSFSTLEIQRTEQGDSAMYLCASTLLAGELFFGEGSRLTVL.

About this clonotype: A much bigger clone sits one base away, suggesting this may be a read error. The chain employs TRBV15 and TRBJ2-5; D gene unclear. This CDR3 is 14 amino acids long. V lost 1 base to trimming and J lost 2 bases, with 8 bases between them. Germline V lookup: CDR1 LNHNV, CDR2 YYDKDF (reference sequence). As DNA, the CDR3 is TGTGCCACCAGCAGAGGTTTTGGACAAGAGACCCAGTACTTC. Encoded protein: CATSRGFGQETQYF.

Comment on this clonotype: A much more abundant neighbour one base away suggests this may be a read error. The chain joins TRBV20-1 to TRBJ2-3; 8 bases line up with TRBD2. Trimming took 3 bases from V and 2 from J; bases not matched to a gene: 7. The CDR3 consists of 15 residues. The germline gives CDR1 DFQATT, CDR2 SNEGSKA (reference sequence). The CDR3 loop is CSASPGLALTDTQYF. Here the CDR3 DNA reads TGCAGTGCTAGCCCAGGACTAGCCCTCACAGATACGCAGTATTTT.

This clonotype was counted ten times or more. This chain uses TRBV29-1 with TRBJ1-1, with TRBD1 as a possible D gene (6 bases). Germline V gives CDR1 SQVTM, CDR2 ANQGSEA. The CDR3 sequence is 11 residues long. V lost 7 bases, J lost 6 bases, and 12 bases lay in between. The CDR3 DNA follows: TGCAGCGCCCTACAGGGCCCTGAAGCTTTCTTT. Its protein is CSALQGPEAFF.

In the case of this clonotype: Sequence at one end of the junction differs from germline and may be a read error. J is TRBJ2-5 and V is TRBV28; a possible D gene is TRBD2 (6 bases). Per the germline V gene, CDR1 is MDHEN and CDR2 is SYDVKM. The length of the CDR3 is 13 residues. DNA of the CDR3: TGTGCCAGCAGCCTTCGGGGGTTGGAGACCCAGCACTTC. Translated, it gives CASSLRGLETQHF.

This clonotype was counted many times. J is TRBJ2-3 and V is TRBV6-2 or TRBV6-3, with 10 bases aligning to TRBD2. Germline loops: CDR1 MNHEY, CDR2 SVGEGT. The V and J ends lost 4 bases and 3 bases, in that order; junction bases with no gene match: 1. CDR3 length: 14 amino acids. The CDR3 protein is CASSFSGRTDTQYF. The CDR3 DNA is TGTGCCAGCAGTTTTAGCGGGAGGACAGATACGCAGTATTTT.

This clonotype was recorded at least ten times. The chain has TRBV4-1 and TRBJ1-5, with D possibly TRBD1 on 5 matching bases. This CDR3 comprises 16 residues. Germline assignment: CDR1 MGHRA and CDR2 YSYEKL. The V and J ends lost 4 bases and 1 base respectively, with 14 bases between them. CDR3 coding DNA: TGCGCCAGCAGCCTTCCCGAGGGGCAGAGCAATCAGCCCCAGCATTTT. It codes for CASSLPEGQSNQPQHF.

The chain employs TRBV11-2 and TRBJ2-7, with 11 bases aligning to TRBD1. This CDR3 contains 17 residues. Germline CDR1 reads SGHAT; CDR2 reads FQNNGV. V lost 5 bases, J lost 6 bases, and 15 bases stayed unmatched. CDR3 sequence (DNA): TGTGCCAGCAGCCCCGGGACAGGGGGTTTAAGTTCGATCGAGCAGTACTTC. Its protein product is CASSPGTGGLSSIEQYF.

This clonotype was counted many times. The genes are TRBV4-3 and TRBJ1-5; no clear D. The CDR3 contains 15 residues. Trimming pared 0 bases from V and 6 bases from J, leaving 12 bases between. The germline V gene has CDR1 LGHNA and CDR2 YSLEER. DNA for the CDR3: TGCGCCAGCAGCCAAGATCATTATGGTCGTCAGCCCCAGCATTTT. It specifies CASSQDHYGRQPQHF.

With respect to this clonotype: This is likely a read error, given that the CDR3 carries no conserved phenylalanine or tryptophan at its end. The CDR3 protein is CASRPGTGVYNEQFL. DNA of the CDR3: TGTGCCAGCAGGCCGGGGACAGGGGTATATAATGAGCAGTTCCTC. The J gene is TRBJ2-1, the V gene TRBV27; TRBD1 aligns across 10 bases. This CDR3 is built from 15 residues. With V trimmed by 6 bases and J by 7 bases, 9 bases remained unmatched. Germline V gene data show CDR1 as MNHEY and CDR2 as SMNVEV (reference sequence).

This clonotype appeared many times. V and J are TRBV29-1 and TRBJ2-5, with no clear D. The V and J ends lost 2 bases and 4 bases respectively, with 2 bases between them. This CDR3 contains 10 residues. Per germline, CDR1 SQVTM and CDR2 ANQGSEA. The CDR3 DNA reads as TGCAGCGTTGAACGAGAGACCCAGTACTTC. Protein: CSVERETQYF.